This T cell receptor beta chain was obtained from a study of spatial heterogeneity in lung cancer. By sample fraction, this clonotype is medium-sized (0.01 to 0.1%). The antigen is not known. This beta chain slipped into a library made for alpha chains as a stray read, so its size is not meaningful. Regarding time point: sample taken at primary tumor resection. The CDR3 consists of 13 residues. The ends lost 3 bases at V and 4 bases at J; junction bases unmatched: 4. CDR1 and CDR2 (germline): DFQATT, SNEGSKA (reference sequence). General study points: Within tumors, counts of expanded alpha and beta TCRs tracked tumor mutation counts.

TCRdb called the 5' RACE reads again in MiXCR, with one record for every CDR3 protein. The data hold about 6,900 distinct CDR3 sequences, with around an eighth observed a single time. This clonotype was sampled from a male donor with early-stage non-small cell lung cancer. The source was lung tumor tissue, collected at surgery. The chain joins TRBV20-1 to TRBJ2-3, with TRBD2 matching 7 bases. The CDR3, as DNA: TGCAGTGCTAGCGGGAGGAGCCCAGATACGCAGTATTTT. Protein product: CSASGRSPDTQYF.